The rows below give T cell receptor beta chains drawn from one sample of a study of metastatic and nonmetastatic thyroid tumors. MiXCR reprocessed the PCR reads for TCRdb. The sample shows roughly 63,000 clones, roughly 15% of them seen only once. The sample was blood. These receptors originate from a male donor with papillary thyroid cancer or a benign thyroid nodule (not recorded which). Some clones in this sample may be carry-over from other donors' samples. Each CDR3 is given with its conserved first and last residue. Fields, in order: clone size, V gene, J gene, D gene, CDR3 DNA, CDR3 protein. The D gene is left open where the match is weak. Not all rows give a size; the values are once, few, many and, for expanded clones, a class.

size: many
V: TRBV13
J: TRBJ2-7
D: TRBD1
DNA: TGTGCCAGCAGCTTATGGGACAGGGGCGTTCTGAGGCACGAGCAGTACTTC
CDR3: CASSLWDRGVLRHEQYF

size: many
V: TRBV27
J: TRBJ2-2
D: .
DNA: TGTGCCAGCAGTTTCGGGGGGCCCGGGGAGCTGTTTTTT
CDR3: CASSFGGPGELFF

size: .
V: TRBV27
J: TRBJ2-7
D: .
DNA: TGTGCCAGCAGTTTTGCCAGGGATTCCCACGAGCAGTACTTC
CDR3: CASSFARDSHEQYF

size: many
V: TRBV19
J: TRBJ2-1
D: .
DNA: TGTGCCAGTAGTGCCAGGGGTAATGAGCAGTTCTTC
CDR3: CASSARGNEQFF

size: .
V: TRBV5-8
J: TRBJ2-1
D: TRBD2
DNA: TGTGTCACCCCTCGGGGGGACTACAATGAGCAGTTCTTC
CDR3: CVTPRGDYNEQFF

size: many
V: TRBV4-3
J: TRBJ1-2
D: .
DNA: TGCGCCAGCAGCCAAGATCAAGGCGGTCTTGGGGCCTATGGCTACACCTTC
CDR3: CASSQDQGGLGAYGYTF

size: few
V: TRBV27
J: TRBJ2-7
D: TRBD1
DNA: TGTGCCAGCGGATCCCGGACAGGGACCCTCTCCTACGAGCAGTACTTC
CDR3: CASGSRTGTLSYEQYF

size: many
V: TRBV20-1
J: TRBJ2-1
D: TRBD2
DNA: TGCAGTGCTAGAGATCTCCTAGCGGGGCTCCACAATGAGCAGTTCTTC
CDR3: CSARDLLAGLHNEQFF

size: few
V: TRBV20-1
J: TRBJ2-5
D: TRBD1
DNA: TGCAGTGCTACTAGACAGGGCGACCAAGAGACCCAGTACTTC
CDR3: CSATRQGDQETQYF

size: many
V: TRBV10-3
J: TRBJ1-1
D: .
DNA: TGTGCCATCAGTCTTGGGGCCGGGACCGAAGCTTTCTTT
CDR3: CAISLGAGTEAFF

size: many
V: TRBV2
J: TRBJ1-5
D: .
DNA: TGTGCCAGCAGTGTCACGGGGGGCAATCAGCCCCAGCATTTT
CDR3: CASSVTGGNQPQHF

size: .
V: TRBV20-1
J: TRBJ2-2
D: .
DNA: TGCAGTGCTAGAGACGGCAGGGGAGACACCCCGGAGCTGTTTTTT
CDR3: CSARDGRGDTPELFF

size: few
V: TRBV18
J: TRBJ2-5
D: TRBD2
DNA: TGTGCCAGCTCACCGACTAGCGGGGGGGCCAACCGGTGGACAGAGACCCAGTACTTC
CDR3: CASSPTSGGANRWTETQYF

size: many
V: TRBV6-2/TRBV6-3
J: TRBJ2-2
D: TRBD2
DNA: TGTGCCAGCATACAGCGGGAGGGTAACACCGGGGAGCTGTTTTTT
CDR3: CASIQREGNTGELFF

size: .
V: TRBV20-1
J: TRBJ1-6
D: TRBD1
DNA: TGCAGTGCTAGAGGGACAGGTGATTCACCCCTCCACTTT
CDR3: CSARGTGDSPLHF

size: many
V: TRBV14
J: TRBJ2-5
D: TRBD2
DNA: TGTGCCAGCAGCCAAGGCCCGGGACTAGCGGACCGTCAAGAGGCCCAGTACTTC
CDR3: CASSQGPGLADRQEAQYF

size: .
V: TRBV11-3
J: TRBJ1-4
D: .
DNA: TGTGCCAGCAGCTTACACCCTCTCCCGACTAATGAAAAACTGTTTTTT
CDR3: CASSLHPLPTNEKLFF

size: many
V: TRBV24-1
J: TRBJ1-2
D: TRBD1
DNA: TGTGCCACCAGTGATTACTCCCCGGGACAGGGCAAATATGGCTACACCTTC
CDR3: CATSDYSPGQGKYGYTF

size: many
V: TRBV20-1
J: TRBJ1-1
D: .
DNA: TGCAGTGCTAGAGATTTTCATCAGGGGACGAACACTGAAGCTTTCTTT
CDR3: CSARDFHQGTNTEAFF

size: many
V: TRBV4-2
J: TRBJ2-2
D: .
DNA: TGTGCCAGCAGCCATCTCGCAGTAACCAGGACCGGGGAGCTGTTTTTT
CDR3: CASSHLAVTRTGELFF

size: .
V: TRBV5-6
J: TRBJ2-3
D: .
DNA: TGTGCCAGCAGCTTGGTGTCCAAGGTCACAGATACGCAGTATTTT
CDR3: CASSLVSKVTDTQYF

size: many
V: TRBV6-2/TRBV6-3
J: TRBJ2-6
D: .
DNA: TGTGCCAGCAGTTATAGCCCTGGGGCCAACGTCCTGACTTTC
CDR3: CASSYSPGANVLTF

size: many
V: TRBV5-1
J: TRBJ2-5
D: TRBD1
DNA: TGCGCCAGCAGCTGGCCGCAGGGGGCTGATGGGGGCTCGAGGGAGACCCAGTACTTC
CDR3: CASSWPQGADGGSRETQYF

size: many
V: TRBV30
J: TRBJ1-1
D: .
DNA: TGTGCCTGGAGTGCAACCTTGAACACTGAAGCTTTCTTT
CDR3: CAWSATLNTEAFF

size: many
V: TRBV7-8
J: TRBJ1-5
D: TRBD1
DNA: TGTGCCAGCAGCCCCCGGGACAGTGTGGTTCAGCCCCAGCATTTT
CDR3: CASSPRDSVVQPQHF

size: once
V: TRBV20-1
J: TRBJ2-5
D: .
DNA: TGCAGTGCTAGCACCTCTGGAGGGGTAGAGACCCAGTACTTC
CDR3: CSASTSGGVETQYF

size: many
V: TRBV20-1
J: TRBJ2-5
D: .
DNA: TGCAGTGCTAGCGCGGCAGGGGCATATCTAGGGGAGACCCAGTACTTC
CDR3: CSASAAGAYLGETQYF

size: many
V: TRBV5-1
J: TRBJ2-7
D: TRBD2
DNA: TGCGCCAGCAGAGCGGGGCAGGGTCCCTACGAGCAGTACTTC
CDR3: CASRAGQGPYEQYF

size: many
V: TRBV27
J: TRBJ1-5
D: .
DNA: TGTGCCAGCAGTTTACTGGGCAGCAATCAGCCCCAGCATTTT
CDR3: CASSLLGSNQPQHF

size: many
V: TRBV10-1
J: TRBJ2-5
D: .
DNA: TGCGCCAGCAGTGAGTCTGGCCTGGGAGGAGAGACCCAGTACTTC
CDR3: CASSESGLGGETQYF

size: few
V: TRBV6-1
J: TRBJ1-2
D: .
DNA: TGTGCCAGCAGTGAATCCCCGCGACTCCACTATGGCTACACCTTC
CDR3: CASSESPRLHYGYTF

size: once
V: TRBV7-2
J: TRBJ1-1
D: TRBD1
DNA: TGTGCCAGCAGCTTACCCCAGGGGGCGAACACTGAAGCTTTCTTT
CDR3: CASSLPQGANTEAFF

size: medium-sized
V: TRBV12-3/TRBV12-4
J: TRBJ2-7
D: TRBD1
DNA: TGTGCCAGCAGTGGGCGGGACAGGGGGCGCGCCGAGCAGTACTTC
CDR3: CASSGRDRGRAEQYF

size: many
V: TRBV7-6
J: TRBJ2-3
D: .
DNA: TGTGCCAGCGGAGGCACAGATACGCAGTATTTT
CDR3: CASGGTDTQYF

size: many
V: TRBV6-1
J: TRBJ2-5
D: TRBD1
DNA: TGTGCCAGCAGAAAAACCCTCGACAGGGCGTACCAAGAGACCCAGTACTTC
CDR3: CASRKTLDRAYQETQYF

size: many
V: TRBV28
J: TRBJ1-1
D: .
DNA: TGTGCCAGCAGTCCCCGAAGGGTTATTACTGAAGCTTTCTTT
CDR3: CASSPRRVITEAFF

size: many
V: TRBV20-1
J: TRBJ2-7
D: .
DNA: TGCAGTGCTAGACAACTTCTGGGCTACGAGCAGTACTTC
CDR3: CSARQLLGYEQYF

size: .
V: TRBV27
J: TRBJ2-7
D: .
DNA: TGTGCCAGCAGTTCCTCGGACGCCCTCCACGAGCAGTACTTC
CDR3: CASSSSDALHEQYF

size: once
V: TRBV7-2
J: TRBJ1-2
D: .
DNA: TGTGCCAGCAGCTTAGACTTGGGGAGGGGCGGCTACACCTTC
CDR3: CASSLDLGRGGYTF

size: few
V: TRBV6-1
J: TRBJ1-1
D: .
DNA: TGTGCCAGCTCCTTGGGTGTTGAATTCACTGAAGCTTTCTTT
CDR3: CASSLGVEFTEAFF

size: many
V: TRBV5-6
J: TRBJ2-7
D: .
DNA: TGTGCCAGCAACAAACAAGTCCACCCCGAGCAGTACTTC
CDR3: CASNKQVHPEQYF

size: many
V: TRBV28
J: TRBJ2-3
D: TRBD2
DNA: TGTGCCAGCAGTATCCGGGGGGGCTTGAGCACAGATACGCAGTATTTT
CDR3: CASSIRGGLSTDTQYF